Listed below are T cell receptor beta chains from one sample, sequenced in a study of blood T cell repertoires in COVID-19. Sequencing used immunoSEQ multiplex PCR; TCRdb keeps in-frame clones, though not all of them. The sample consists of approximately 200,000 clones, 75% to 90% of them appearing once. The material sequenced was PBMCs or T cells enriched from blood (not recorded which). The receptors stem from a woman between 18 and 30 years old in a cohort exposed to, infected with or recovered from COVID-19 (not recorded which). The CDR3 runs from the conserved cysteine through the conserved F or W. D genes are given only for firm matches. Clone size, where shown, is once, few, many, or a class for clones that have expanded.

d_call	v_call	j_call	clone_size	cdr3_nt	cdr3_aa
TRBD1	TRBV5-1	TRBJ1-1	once	TGCGCCACCACAGGGATACAGGGGAAGAACACTGAAGCTTTCTTT	CATTGIQGKNTEAFF
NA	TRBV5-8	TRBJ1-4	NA	TGTGCCAGCAGCTTGCGTCGAACTAATGAAAAACTGTTTTTT	CASSLRRTNEKLFF
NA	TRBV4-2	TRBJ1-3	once	TGTGCCAGCAGCCAAGTGGGCTTGGGAGGGGGCTCTGGAAACACCATATATTTT	CASSQVGLGGGSGNTIYF
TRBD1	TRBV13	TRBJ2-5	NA	TGTGCCAGCAGCCCTTACCCACTGCTTTCGACCCGGGACAGGGGATTTCAAGAGACCCAGTACTTC	CASSPYPLLSTRDRGFQETQYF
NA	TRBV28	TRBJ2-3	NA	TGTGCCAGCAGTTTTGTGCCCCAGCATAGAGGGTTGTTAGATACGCAGTATTTT	CASSFVPQHRGLLDTQYF
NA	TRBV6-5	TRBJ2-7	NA	TGTGCCAGCAGTTACTCGAGACTAGGTACCTACGAGCAGTACTTC	CASSYSRLGTYEQYF
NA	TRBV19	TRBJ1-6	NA	TGTGCCAGTAGTATAGATCTTGACAGGAATTCACCCCTCCACTTT	CASSIDLDRNSPLHF
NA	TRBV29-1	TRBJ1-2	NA	TGCAGCGTTGAGGGGAGGAGCGATGGCTACACCTTC	CSVEGRSDGYTF
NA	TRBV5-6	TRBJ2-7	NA	TGTGCCAGCAGCTTGAGCGGTCGGGAGCAGTACTTC	CASSLSGREQYF
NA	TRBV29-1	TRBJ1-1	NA	TGCAGGACACAGGGCCAAGGCGATGAAGCTTTCTTT	CRTQGQGDEAFF
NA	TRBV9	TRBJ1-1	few	TGTGCCAGCAGCGGAGCGAACACTGAAGCTTTCTTT	CASSGANTEAFF
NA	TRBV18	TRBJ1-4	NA	TGTGCCAGCTCACCACTGGAGGGCGGCGATAATGAAAAACTGTTTTTT	CASSPLEGGDNEKLFF
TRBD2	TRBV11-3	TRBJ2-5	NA	TGTGCCAGCAGCCCAGGGGGGTTCCGTAGCGGGAGGCACCAAGAGACCCAGTACTTC	CASSPGGFRSGRHQETQYF
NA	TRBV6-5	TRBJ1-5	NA	TGTGCCAGCAGTACCGGCCAGGCCCCTAATCAGCCCCAGCATTTT	CASSTGQAPNQPQHF
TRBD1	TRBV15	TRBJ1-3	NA	TGTGCCACCAGCAGAGATCCCGGGGACAGTGCGAACGGAAACACCATATATTTT	CATSRDPGDSANGNTIYF
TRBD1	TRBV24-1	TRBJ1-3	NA	TGTGCCACCAGTGATGGACAGGGGTCTGGAAACACCATATATTTT	CATSDGQGSGNTIYF
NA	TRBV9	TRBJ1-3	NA	TGTGCCAGCAGCGTAGGCGGGGGAGTGACTGGAAACACCATATATTTT	CASSVGGGVTGNTIYF
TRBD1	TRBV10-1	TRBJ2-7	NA	TGCGCCAGCAGTGAGTCGGGGCGGGACAGGGCCTACGAGCAGTACTTC	CASSESGRDRAYEQYF
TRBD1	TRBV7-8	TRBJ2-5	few	TGTGCCAGCAGCCTTAACAGGGGGCCCTCAGAGACCCAGTACTTC	CASSLNRGPSETQYF
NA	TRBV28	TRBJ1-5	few	TGTGCCAGCAGTTTCGAGACCGGTACAGGGCTGGACAATCAGCCCCAGCATTTT	CASSFETGTGLDNQPQHF
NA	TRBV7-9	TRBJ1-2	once	TGTGCCAGCAGCTTGGAGGGGCTCGGGAGAAACTATGGCTACACCTTC	CASSLEGLGRNYGYTF
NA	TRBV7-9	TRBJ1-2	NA	TGTGCCAGCAGCTTAGTGGTGACTGACTATGGCTACACCTTC	CASSLVVTDYGYTF
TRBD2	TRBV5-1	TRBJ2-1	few	TGCGCCAGCAGCTCTGGGGGTGGGACTAGATTCTATGAGCAGTTCTTC	CASSSGGGTRFYEQFF
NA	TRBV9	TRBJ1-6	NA	TGTGCCAGCAGCGAGAACCGGGGGAACATTAATTCACCCCTCCACTTT	CASSENRGNINSPLHF
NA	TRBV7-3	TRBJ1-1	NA	TGTGCCAGCAGCCCCTCCGAGCGGACTGAAGCTTTCTTT	CASSPSERTEAFF
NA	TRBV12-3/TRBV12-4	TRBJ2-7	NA	TGTGCCAGCAGTTTAGCGGGAGGTTATGAGCAGTACTTC	CASSLAGGYEQYF
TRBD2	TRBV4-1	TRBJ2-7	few	TGCGCCAGCAGCCAAGCCCCTCCTAGCGGGAGGGCTTACGAGCAGTACTTC	CASSQAPPSGRAYEQYF
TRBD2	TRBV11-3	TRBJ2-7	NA	TGTGCCAGCAGCTCCCCTCTTCCGAGCGGGAGGGCCTACGAGCAGTACTTC	CASSSPLPSGRAYEQYF
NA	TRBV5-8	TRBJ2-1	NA	TGTGCCAGCAGCTTTTCCAGTACCAATGAGCAGTTCTTC	CASSFSSTNEQFF
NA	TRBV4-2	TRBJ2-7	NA	TGTGCCAGCAGCCAAGATCAGGGTTCCTACGAGCAGTACTTC	CASSQDQGSYEQYF
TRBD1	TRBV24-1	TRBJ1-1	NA	TGTGCCACCAGTAGGACAGGGGGGACTGAAGCTTTCTTT	CATSRTGGTEAFF
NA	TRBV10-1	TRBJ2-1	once	TGCGCCAGCAGTGAGTCGGGAGCCCCTTACAATGAGCAGTTCTTC	CASSESGAPYNEQFF
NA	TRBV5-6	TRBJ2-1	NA	TGTGCCAGCACCTGGGGCGAGAGCTCCTACAATGAGCAGTTCTTC	CASTWGESSYNEQFF
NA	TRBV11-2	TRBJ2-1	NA	TGTGCCAGCAGTCGGAGTGGGAATGAGCAGTTCTTC	CASSRSGNEQFF
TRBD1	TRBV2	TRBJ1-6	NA	TGTGCCAGCAGAGACAATAAACAGGGGGCGCGGTCACCCCTCCACTTT	CASRDNKQGARSPLHF
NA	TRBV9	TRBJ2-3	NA	TGTGCCAGCAGCCCGACTAGAGGGGCAGATACGCAGTATTTT	CASSPTRGADTQYF
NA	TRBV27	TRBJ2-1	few	TGTGCCAGCAGTTCCCTACCTATTAGCGTCTACAATGAGCAGTTCTTC	CASSSLPISVYNEQFF
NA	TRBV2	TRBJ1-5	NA	TGTGCCAGCAGTTTCTATTCTCTGGGGGCGGGAGAAGGCCAGCATTTT	CASSFYSLGAGEGQHF
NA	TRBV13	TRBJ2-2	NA	TGTGCCAGCAGCCGAGCGAGGAAAAACACCGGGGAGCTGTTTTTT	CASSRARKNTGELFF
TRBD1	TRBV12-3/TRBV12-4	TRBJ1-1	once	TGTGCCAGCCTAGGACAGGGGACCACTGAAGCTTTCTTT	CASLGQGTTEAFF
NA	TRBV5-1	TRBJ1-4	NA	TGCGCCAGCAGCTTGGGAGCCCAGGGAACTAATGAAAAACTGTTTTTT	CASSLGAQGTNEKLFF
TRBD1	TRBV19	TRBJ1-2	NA	TGTGCCAGTAGCCGGGACGTAACAGGGGGCAGATACTATGGCTACACCTTC	CASSRDVTGGRYYGYTF
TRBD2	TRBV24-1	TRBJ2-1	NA	TGTGCCACCAGTGTTACCGGGACTAGCGGGAGGGGCGAAGAGCAGTTCTTC	CATSVTGTSGRGEEQFF
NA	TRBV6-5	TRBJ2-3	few	TGTGCCAGTACAGGACGTCCCGATACGCAGTATTTT	CASTGRPDTQYF
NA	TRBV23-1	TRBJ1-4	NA	TGCGCCAGCAGTCAATCGAATGCCCGAGGGAAGTTTAATGAAAAACTGTTTTTT	CASSQSNARGKFNEKLFF
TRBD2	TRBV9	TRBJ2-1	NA	TGTGCCAGCAGCGTAACGCGGGAGCGCCCATATGAGCAGTTCTTC	CASSVTRERPYEQFF
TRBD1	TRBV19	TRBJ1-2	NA	TGTGCCAGCGCCGTAACTGAGGGGGCCCAGGGCTACACCTTC	CASAVTEGAQGYTF
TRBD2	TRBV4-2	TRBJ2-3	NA	TGTGCCAGCAGCTCCACCCCGGGACTAGCGGGGGGCCACGGCACAGATACGCAGTATTTT	CASSSTPGLAGGHGTDTQYF
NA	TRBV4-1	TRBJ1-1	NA	TGCGCCAGCAGCATGGACAGGAACACTGAAGCTTTCTTT	CASSMDRNTEAFF
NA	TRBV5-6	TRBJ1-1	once	TGTGCCAGCAGGGAAACAGGGCACACTGAAGCTTTCTTT	CASRETGHTEAFF
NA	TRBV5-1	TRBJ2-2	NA	TGCGCCAGCAGCTTGGAGCTTTCCTGGAACACCGGGGAGCTGTTTTTT	CASSLELSWNTGELFF
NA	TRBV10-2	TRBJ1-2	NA	TGCGCCAGCGGTACCAGCGGAGCCGTTATAAACTATGGCTACACCTTC	CASGTSGAVINYGYTF